Listed here are 30 T cell receptor beta chains from one sample, sequenced in a study of shared clonotypes between healthy human individuals. Clones were sequenced by immunoSEQ multiplex PCR, and TCRdb holds only the in-frame ones, with some missing. Among over 2 million clones listed, over 85% were seen once. Sequenced input: naive CD4+ T cells sorted from blood. Subset specified: CD45RA+ positively selected. The receptors come from a man aged 18-30 years in good health.

The genes are TRBV15 and TRBJ1-2; D is uncertain. This CDR3 has 15 residues. V was cut by 0 bases and J by 4 bases, with 12 bases left in between. Germline-derived CDR1 and CDR2 are LNHNV and YYDKDF (reference sequence). CDR3 residues: CATSRDTGDSYGYTF. CDR3 bases: TGTGCCACCAGCAGAGATACGGGAGACTCCTATGGCTACACCTTC.

The chain recombines TRBV28 with TRBJ2-3; 15 nucleotides line up with TRBD2. Per germline, CDR1 MDHEN and CDR2 SYDVKM. J gave up 2 bases and V 5 bases, and 5 bases lay outside the gene matches. This CDR3 has 17 amino acids. This CDR3 reads CASSPGLAGGPTDTQYF. DNA of the CDR3: TGTGCCAGCAGTCCCGGACTAGCGGGGGGGCCCACAGATACGCAGTATTTT.

This chain connects TRBV6-1 to TRBJ1-1; D remains ambiguous. The CDR3 consists of 14 residues. Trimming left V 2 bases short and J 1 base short, with 8 bases between. From germline, CDR1 is MNHNS and CDR2 SASEGT. In DNA, the CDR3 is TGTGCCAGCAGTGAATGGGGTGGGAACACTGAAGCTTTCTTT. Protein product: CASSEWGGNTEAFF.

The chain recombines TRBV5-6 with TRBJ2-3; D gene unclear. Germline CDR1 is SGHDT and CDR2 is YYEEEE. The CDR3 covers 13 residues. V was clipped by 4 bases and J by 4 bases, with 10 bases between them. CDR3 DNA: TGTGCCAGCAGCGTCGTATTCGCAGATACGCAGTATTTT. Its translation is CASSVVFADTQYF.

The CDR3 reads CASSARGGGYTDTQYF. For the CDR3, the DNA is TGTGCCAGCAGCGCGAGGGGAGGGGGCTACACAGATACGCAGTATTTT. The chain recombines TRBV4-2 with TRBJ2-3, with D tentatively TRBD1 or TRBD2 (7 bases each). The CDR3 spans 16 residues. Trimming shortened V by 5 bases and J by 2 bases, and 17 bases separated the two germline ends. Germline CDR1 LGHNA, CDR2 YNFKEQ.

As for this clone: The sample has other DNA sequences that encode this CDR3 too. This sequence joins TRBV11-3 and TRBJ2-7, with unresolved D. The CDR3 covers 13 residues. The V and J ends lost 2 bases and 1 base respectively, with 6 bases between them. The germline V gene has CDR1 SGHNT and CDR2 YENEEA. The CDR3 coding sequence is TGTGCCAGCAGCTTAAGGTCTTCCTACGAGCAGTACTTC. Translation gives CASSLRSSYEQYF.

The chain links TRBV28 to TRBJ1-4, with 12 bases identical to TRBD1. The CDR3 is 13 residues long. Germline lookup yields CDR1 MDHEN and CDR2 SYDVKM. Trimming removed 6 bases from V and 11 bases from J; junction bases left unmatched: 4. CDR3 in DNA: TGTGCCAGCAGGGGACAGGGGGCTAGGAAACTGTTTTTT. It encodes CASRGQGARKLFF.

The chain couples TRBV29-1 to TRBJ2-7; 7 nucleotides line up with TRBD1. Germline trimming cut 6 bases from V and 7 bases from J; bases unmatched to any gene: 6. The CDR3 contains 11 residues. From germline, CDR1 is SQVTM and CDR2 ANQGSEA. Here the CDR3 reads CSVGTVSEQYF. Written as DNA, the CDR3 is TGCAGCGTCGGGACAGTCTCTGAGCAGTACTTC.

The rearrangement uses TRBV28 and TRBJ1-4; no definite D call. CDR3 length equals 17 residues. Germline CDR1 and CDR2: MDHEN and SYDVKM. V lost 4 bases, J lost 0 bases, and 15 bases lay in between. CDR3 in DNA: TGTGCCAGCAGTTCCCGGAGGGCATTTGCAACTAATGAAAAACTGTTTTTT. This encodes CASSSRRAFATNEKLFF.

This chain connects TRBV6-1 to TRBJ2-7; the D call may be TRBD1 or TRBD2 (6 bases each). V was cut by 3 bases and J by 0 bases, with 12 bases left in between. CDR1 and CDR2 (germline): MNHNS, SASEGT. The length of the CDR3 is 15 residues. The CDR3 DNA reads TGTGCCAGCAGTGAGAGGGGGACTGCCTCCTACGAGCAGTACTTC. Its protein product is CASSERGTASYEQYF.

J is TRBJ2-3 and V is TRBV5-6; 9 bases fit TRBD1. Germline V lookup: CDR1 SGHDT, CDR2 YYEEEE. The CDR3 consists of 13 residues. With V trimmed by 2 bases and J by 14 bases, 9 bases remained unmatched. This CDR3 is CASSLFDRGIGYF. The CDR3 nucleotides are TGTGCCAGCAGCTTATTCGACAGGGGGATTGGGTATTTT.

This clone showed up just once. The CDR3 region has the DNA TGTGCCAGCAGTGCCCGAGGACGGTCCTCTGGGGCCAACGTCCTGACTTTC. Protein sequence: CASSARGRSSGANVLTF. The V call is TRBV6-1, the J call TRBJ2-6; D is uncertain. The germline gives CDR1 MNHNS, CDR2 SASEGT. The CDR3 has 17 amino acids. V dropped 4 bases and J dropped 0 bases, with 13 bases sitting between them.

The chain joins TRBV5-1 to TRBJ2-5; 8 nucleotides agree with TRBD1. The CDR3 has 14 residues. The ends lost 0 bases at V and 4 bases at J; junction bases unmatched: 2. CDR1 is SGHRS and CDR2 is YFSETQ in the germline V gene. Here the CDR3 DNA reads TGCGCCAGCAGCTTGGCAACAGGGGGAGAGACCCAGTACTTC. Translation: CASSLATGGETQYF.

The CDR3 DNA follows: TGTGCCAGCAGGGCGCGGGGCCCCTTGTTCGAGCAGTACTTC. It specifies CASRARGPLFEQYF. The chain has TRBV28 and TRBJ2-7; a possible D gene is TRBD2 (6 bases). Germline V gene sequence: CDR1 MDHEN, CDR2 SYDVKM. With 6 bases removed from V and 6 bases from J, the gap between germline ends came to 18 bases. The CDR3 sequence is 14 residues long.

This chain connects TRBV5-1 to TRBJ2-5, with 9 bases lining up with TRBD1. CDR3 length: 14 amino acids. The V and J ends lost 3 bases and 5 bases, in that order; junction bases with no gene match: 5. Germline values: CDR1 SGHRS, CDR2 YFSETQ. Here the CDR3 DNA reads TGCGCCAGCAGCTCCGGGACAGGGCAGGAGACCCAGTACTTC. It is translated as CASSSGTGQETQYF.

The genes are TRBV30 and TRBJ1-2; D possibly corresponds to TRBD1 (6 bases). Germline V gene sequence: CDR1 GTSNPN, CDR2 SVGIG (reference sequence). The CDR3 runs 15 residues. V was shortened by 2 bases and J by 7 bases, with 20 bases between the two germline ends. CDR3 bases: TGTGCCTGGAGTAACGGGGTCCAGGGGAGTCGTGGCTACACCTTC. Amino acids: CAWSNGVQGSRGYTF.

V usage is TRBV5-4 and J usage is TRBJ2-5; no clear D gene. Trimming shortened V by 0 bases and J by 4 bases, and 7 bases separated the two germline ends. CDR1 SGHNT and CDR2 YYREEE come from the germline V gene (reference sequence). The CDR3 extends over 13 amino acids. The DNA of the CDR3 is TGTGCCAGCAGCTTGGATAACACAGAGACCCAGTACTTC. Its translation is CASSLDNTETQYF.

This clone was found once. The V gene is TRBV6-1, the J gene TRBJ1-1, with 7 positions matching TRBD1. The ends lost 4 bases at V and 11 bases at J; junction bases unmatched: 7. The CDR3 covers 12 residues. Germline CDR1 and CDR2: MNHNS and SASEGT. This CDR3 reads CASSVGQAAAFF. Written as DNA, the CDR3 is TGTGCCAGCAGTGTCGGACAGGCGGCGGCTTTCTTT.

This chain uses TRBV11-2 with TRBJ2-1; D remains ambiguous. The V gene's germline CDR1 is SGHAT and CDR2 FQNNGV. The CDR3 loop spans 13 amino acids. Trimming removed 1 base at V and 7 bases at J, with 8 bases between. The CDR3 loop reads CASSLGAGNEQFF. Written as DNA, the CDR3 is TGTGCCAGCAGCTTAGGGGCAGGAAATGAGCAGTTCTTC.

The chain joins TRBV2 to TRBJ2-3; tentative D call: TRBD1 (6 bases). CDR3 length: 15 amino acids. Germline V gene sequence: CDR1 SNHLY, CDR2 FYNNEI. V was clipped by 1 base and J by 3 bases, with 11 bases between them. The CDR3 loop reads CASSEDRVETDTQYF. The DNA for the CDR3 is TGTGCCAGCAGTGAAGACAGGGTGGAGACAGATACGCAGTATTTT.

This CDR3 reads CASSEQGADTGELFF. The CDR3 DNA follows: TGTGCCAGCAGTGAACAGGGGGCCGACACCGGGGAGCTGTTTTTT. The V gene is TRBV6-1, the J gene TRBJ2-2, with TRBD1 matching over 8 bases. CDR1 MNHNS and CDR2 SASEGT come from the germline V gene. The CDR3 spans 15 residues. With 2 bases clipped from V and 3 bases from J, the junction kept 2 bases outside the gene matches.

The chain combines TRBV7-3 with TRBJ2-1; no definite D call. This CDR3 comprises 14 residues. V lost 5 bases to trimming and J lost 7 bases, with 15 bases between them. Per germline, CDR1 SGHTA and CDR2 FQGTGA. CDR3 coding DNA: TGTGCCAGCAGCCCTGACCGGTACGTGAATGAGCAGTTCTTC. Residues: CASSPDRYVNEQFF.

V usage is TRBV19 and J usage is TRBJ2-5, with 7 bases identical to TRBD2. Germline-derived CDR1 and CDR2 are LNHDA and SQIVND (reference sequence). With 3 bases clipped from V and 4 bases from J, the junction kept 11 bases outside the gene matches. The CDR3 sequence is 16 residues long. In DNA, the CDR3 is TGTGCCAGTAGTATCGGGCGGCTGGCGGGAGCAGAGACCCAGTACTTC. Translation gives CASSIGRLAGAETQYF.

The chain has TRBV30 and TRBJ2-7; 10 bases fit TRBD1. The CDR3 covers 15 residues. J gave up 2 bases and V 7 bases, and 11 bases lay outside the gene matches. Per the germline V gene, CDR1 is GTSNPN and CDR2 is SVGIG (reference sequence). The CDR3 loop is CASRAGTGVAYEQYF. For the CDR3, the DNA is TGTGCCTCGAGAGCCGGGACAGGGGTAGCCTACGAGCAGTACTTC.

The chain combines TRBV20-1 with TRBJ1-2; D gene ambiguous. The CDR3 length is 11 residues. The V gene's germline CDR1 is DFQATT and CDR2 SNEGSKA (reference sequence). The CDR3 DNA reads TGCAGCCTGTACCAGCAAGCTGGCTACACCTTC. It encodes CSLYQQAGYTF.

This chain links TRBV9 with TRBJ2-3, with 8 positions matching TRBD2. This CDR3 region has 21 residues. J gave up 0 bases and V 0 bases, and 18 bases lay outside the gene matches. Germline loops: CDR1 SGDLS, CDR2 YYNGEE. The CDR3 nucleotides read TGTGCCAGCAGCGTAGAGGGGGGTAGAAGGGCTAGCGGGCCCAGCACAGATACGCAGTATTTT. Translated: CASSVEGGRRASGPSTDTQYF.

The chain recombines TRBV11-1 with TRBJ1-1, with TRBD1 identical over 9 bases. CDR1 is SGHAT and CDR2 is FQDESV in the germline V gene (reference sequence). The CDR3 length is 15 residues. The trim removed 5 bases at V and 3 bases at J, leaving 7 bases unmatched. This chain's CDR3 is CASSLRQGVDTEAFF. The CDR3 bases are TGTGCCAGCAGCCTCCGACAGGGGGTCGACACTGAAGCTTTCTTT. The full variable domain, completed using reference TRBV11-1 and TRBJ1-1, is EAEVAQSPRYKITEKSQAVAFWCDPISGHATLYWYRQILGQGPELLVQFQDESVVDDSQLPKDRFSAERLKGVDSTLKIQPAELGDSAMYLCASSLRQGVDTEAFFGQGTRLTVV.

V and J are TRBV7-2 and TRBJ1-1; TRBD1 matches at 8 bases. The CDR3 loop spans 15 amino acids. With V trimmed by 3 bases and J by 7 bases, 10 bases remained unmatched. CDR1 is SGHTA and CDR2 is FQGNSA in the germline V gene. CDR3 amino acids: CASSFQTGERNEAFF. CDR3 DNA sequence: TGTGCCAGCAGCTTCCAGACAGGGGAAAGGAATGAAGCTTTCTTT.

A remark on this clone: Other DNA sequences in the same sample also yield this CDR3. The chain combines TRBV5-1 with TRBJ2-3; D ambiguous. CDR3 length: 14 amino acids. V was shortened by 4 bases and J by 0 bases, with 9 bases between the two germline ends. CDR1 and CDR2 from the germline V gene are SGHRS and YFSETQ. This CDR3 reads CASSPGRSTDTQYF. The CDR3 nucleotides read TGCGCCAGCAGCCCAGGACGGAGCACAGATACGCAGTATTTT. Drawing the rest from reference TRBV5-1 and TRBJ2-3, the complete variable domain is KAGVTQTPRYLIKTRGQQVTLSCSPISGHRSVSWYQQTPGQGLQFLFEYFSETQRNKGNFPGRFSGRQFSNSRSEMNVSTLELGDSALYLCASSPGRSTDTQYFGPGTRLTVL.

Comments on this clone: Other DNA variants within this sample encode the same CDR3. This chain joins TRBV5-1 and TRBJ2-1, with D uncertain. Germline V lookup: CDR1 SGHRS, CDR2 YFSETQ. The CDR3 runs to 12 residues. Between the trimmed V and J ends, which lost 0 bases and 7 bases, there was a span of 5 bases. CDR3 region: CASSLDSNEQFF. The CDR3 coding sequence is TGCGCCAGCAGCTTGGATAGTAATGAGCAGTTCTTC.